A single sample is the source of the 28 T cell receptor beta chains below, sequenced in a study of response to subunit inactivated influenza vaccine. Each CDR3 protein is one row after TCRdb ran MiXCR on the RT-PCR reads. The sample comprises 710,000 or so distinct CDR3 sequences, around 16% of which are singletons, and 11% rests with the top ten. Sequenced material: PBMCs from blood, taken roughly 13 days after vaccination. These receptors all stem from a man between 45 and 60 years old who received an inactivated influenza vaccine.

This chain links TRBV3-1 with TRBJ2-5; tentative D call: TRBD2 (6 bases). Germline V lookup: CDR1 LGHDT, CDR2 YNNKEL (reference sequence). The CDR3 is 15 residues long. Trimming pared 4 bases from V and 2 bases from J, leaving 14 bases between. The chain's CDR3 is CASSPSWDFQETQYF. CDR3 sequence (DNA): TGTGCCAGCAGCCCATCTTGGGACTTTCAAGAGACCCAGTACTTC.

This clonotype was seen repeatedly, ten times or more. This chain uses TRBV4-3 with TRBJ2-3; 9 bases line up with TRBD2. CDR1 and CDR2 (germline): LGHNA, YSLEER. V lost 5 bases and J lost 2; bases outside the gene matches: 5. The CDR3 contains 15 residues. In nucleotides, the CDR3 is TGCGCCAGCAGCGAGCTAGCGGGGAACACAGATACGCAGTATTTT. Amino acid sequence: CASSELAGNTDTQYF.

This clonotype was seen ten or more times. V is TRBV7-6 and J is TRBJ2-7; no clear D. The CDR3 spans 16 residues. Germline values: CDR1 SGHVS, CDR2 FNYEAQ. Trimming removed 0 bases from V and 5 bases from J, with 17 bases in between. CDR3 coding DNA: TGTGCCAGCAGCTTAGCGTCGGGTCAGTATAGACACGAGCAGTACTTC. Its protein product is CASSLASGQYRHEQYF.

V and J are TRBV21-1 and TRBJ1-3. TRBV21-1 is annotated as a pseudogene. The CDR3 loop spans 15 amino acids. Here the CDR3 reads CASSRLGLSGNTIYF. CDR3 DNA: TGTGCCAGCAGCAGGTTGGGGTTGTCTGGAAACACCATATATTTT.

The table lists this clonotype with many counts. This chain links TRBV4-2 with TRBJ1-1; D uncertain. V was trimmed by 2 bases and J by 2 bases, leaving 6 bases between them. CDR1 is LGHNA, CDR2 YNFKEQ, per germline. The CDR3 totals 13 residues. The CDR3 bases are TGTGCCAGCAGCCAAACTGGAAACACTGAAGCTTTCTTT. This translates into CASSQTGNTEAFF.

In its sample, this clonotype was seen a few times. This chain links TRBV7-9 with TRBJ1-1; D is perhaps TRBD1 (6 bases). The CDR3 has 16 amino acids. Germline CDR1 and CDR2: SEHNR and FQNEAQ (reference sequence). The V end lost 5 bases, the J end lost 4 bases, and 20 bases lay between the germline ends. This CDR3 reads CASSTAPTGFVTEAFF. The CDR3 DNA is TGTGCCAGCAGCACCGCTCCGACAGGCTTCGTCACTGAAGCTTTCTTT.

This clonotype was seen at least ten times. CDR3 sequence: CASSRGELLSYEQYF. The CDR3, as DNA: TGTGCCAGCAGCCGGGGAGAGCTCCTTTCCTACGAGCAGTACTTC. This chain uses TRBV3-1 with TRBJ2-7; a possible D gene is TRBD2 (5 bases). V lost 4 bases, J lost 1 base, and 14 bases lay in between. The CDR3 spans 15 residues. CDR1 is LGHDT, CDR2 YNNKEL, per germline (reference sequence).

The V and J genes are TRBV12-3 or TRBV12-4 and TRBJ2-3; 7 bases agree with TRBD2. The length of the CDR3 is 12 residues. The ends lost 11 bases at V and 2 bases at J; junction bases unmatched: 4. The CDR3, as DNA: TGTGCCTCGGGAGGATTCACAGATACGCAGTATTTT. It is translated as CASGGFTDTQYF.

DNA of the CDR3: TGTGCCAGCAGCTTAGGACTAGCGGAAGCTCGCGCGTGGTCCCAGTACTTC. Protein product: CASSLGLAEARAWSQYF. The rearrangement links TRBV7-2 to TRBJ2-5; 9 nucleotides align to TRBD2. The CDR3 length is 17 residues. The trim removed 1 base at V and 9 bases at J, leaving 15 bases unmatched. Germline values: CDR1 SGHTA, CDR2 FQGNSA.

This clonotype was seen repeatedly, ten times or more. The rearrangement links TRBV12-3 or TRBV12-4 to TRBJ2-1; TRBD2 matches at 11 bases. With V trimmed by 9 bases and J by 7 bases, 14 bases remained unmatched. This CDR3 spans 16 amino acids. DNA of the CDR3: TGTGCCAGTACGACTAGCGGGGCTATCGGAGCTAATGAGCAGTTCTTC. This gives the protein CASTTSGAIGANEQFF.

The table lists this clonotype with a few counts. This chain joins TRBV6-5 and TRBJ2-3, with 15 bases identical to TRBD2. Looked up from germline, CDR1 is MNHEY and CDR2 is SVGAGI. Trimming cost V 1 base and J 7 bases; bases outside gene matches: 6. The CDR3 has 17 residues. The CDR3 spells CASSYYGLAGGPYTQYF. CDR3 bases: TGTGCCAGCAGTTACTACGGACTAGCGGGGGGGCCATATACGCAGTATTTT.

A few counts support this clonotype. This chain connects TRBV6-5 to TRBJ1-5; D unresolved. The CDR3 is 14 amino acids. Trimming cost V 0 bases and J 2 bases, with 5 bases left between them. Looked up from germline, CDR1 is MNHEY and CDR2 is SVGAGI. CDR3 in DNA: TGTGCCAGCAGTTACTCTTTCGGCAATCAGCCCCAGCATTTT. It specifies CASSYSFGNQPQHF.

The rearrangement links TRBV2 to TRBJ1-5, with a tentative D call TRBD1 (5 bases). The V gene lost 4 bases and the J gene lost 2 bases, with 9 bases spanning the gap. The CDR3 consists of 14 residues. The germline gives CDR1 SNHLY, CDR2 FYNNEI. The chain's CDR3 is CASSGQGRNQPQHF. The DNA for the CDR3 is TGTGCCAGCAGTGGGCAGGGCCGCAATCAGCCCCAGCATTTT.

There are many counts of this clonotype. The CDR3 DNA reads as TGCAGCGTTGACGCAGGGGCCTACGAGCAGTACTTC. Residues: CSVDAGAYEQYF. The V call is TRBV29-1, the J call TRBJ2-7; maybe TRBD1 (6 bases). Germline assignment: CDR1 SQVTM and CDR2 ANQGSEA. Trimming pared 3 bases from V and 2 bases from J, leaving 8 bases between. The CDR3 covers 12 residues.

This clonotype was observed a handful of times. This chain joins TRBV10-1 and TRBJ2-1; 8 bases agree with TRBD2. The J segment lost 10 bases and the V segment lost 5 bases, leaving 10 bases of the junction unmatched. The CDR3 contains 14 residues. Germline values: CDR1 WNHNN, CDR2 SYGVQD (reference sequence). The CDR3 region has the DNA TGCGCCAGCAGTCGCCCGGGGGGGTCGATGGAGCAGTTCTTC. This gives the protein CASSRPGGSMEQFF.

This clonotype turned up a few times. The chain links TRBV27 to TRBJ2-2; tentatively, D is TRBD1 or TRBD2 (6 bases each). This CDR3 has 14 residues. From germline, CDR1 is MNHEY and CDR2 SMNVEV (reference sequence). Trimming removed 3 bases at V and 7 bases at J, with 12 bases between. This CDR3 is CASSLGGRYGELFF. The CDR3, as DNA: TGTGCCAGCAGTTTGGGGGGCCGGTACGGGGAGCTGTTTTTT.

The genes are TRBV29-1 and TRBJ2-3, with 7 bases aligning to TRBD1. Losses at the gene ends were 1 base for V and 0 bases for J; bases not matched to a gene: 4. In germline, CDR1 is SQVTM, CDR2 ANQGSEA. The CDR3 is 15 amino acids. The CDR3 here is CSVEVGRGSTDTQYF. The CDR3 bases are TGCAGCGTTGAAGTAGGCAGGGGGAGCACAGATACGCAGTATTTT.

This clonotype was observed many times. This chain uses TRBV12-3 or TRBV12-4 with TRBJ1-1, with D unresolved. V shed 1 base and J shed 5 bases, with 11 bases lying between them. The CDR3 extends over 14 amino acids. CDR3 region: CASSLGAWQTEAFF. The DNA of the CDR3 is TGTGCCAGCAGTTTAGGGGCCTGGCAAACTGAAGCTTTCTTT.

A few counts support this clonotype. V usage is TRBV12-3 or TRBV12-4 and J usage is TRBJ2-1; TRBD2 aligns across 7 bases. V trimming: 5 bases; J trimming: 3 bases; junction bases outside the gene matches: 7. The CDR3 runs to 15 residues. CDR3 protein: CASSPQRGHYNEQFF. CDR3 DNA sequence: TGTGCCAGCAGTCCCCAGCGGGGTCACTACAATGAGCAGTTCTTC.

This clonotype has more than one count but fewer than ten. The chain employs TRBV4-3 and TRBJ2-6; D is undetermined. This CDR3 has 17 amino acids. V lost 4 bases and J lost 0, with 13 bases in between. Per germline, CDR1 LGHNA and CDR2 YSLEER. CDR3 in amino acids: CASSRGVLSSGANVLTF. The CDR3 DNA is TGCGCCAGCAGCCGAGGAGTCCTGAGCTCTGGGGCCAACGTCCTGACTTTC.

A remark on this clonotype: A much larger clone lies one base from this, so it may be a read error. DNA for the CDR3: TGTACCAGCAGACTCGACATCACTGAAGCTTTCTTT. Translation gives CTSRLDITEAFF. The rearrangement joins TRBV7-2 to TRBJ1-1; D call uncertain. This CDR3 has 12 amino acids. Trimming removed 6 bases from V and 4 bases from J, with 9 bases in between. Looked up from germline, CDR1 is SGHTA and CDR2 is FQGNSA.

This clonotype has just a few counts. V and J are TRBV11-2 and TRBJ1-3; no clear D gene. The germline V gene has CDR1 SGHAT and CDR2 FQNNGV. V gave up 2 bases and J gave up 4 bases, with 9 bases separating them. The CDR3 runs 14 residues. This CDR3 reads CASSLLGFGNTIYF. The CDR3 nucleotides are TGTGCCAGCAGCTTACTAGGGTTCGGAAACACCATATATTTT.

The chain carries TRBV4-1 and TRBJ2-5; the match to TRBD2 covers 8 bases. Germline values: CDR1 MGHRA, CDR2 YSYEKL. This CDR3 region has 17 residues. With V trimmed by 1 base and J by 1 base, 8 bases remained unmatched. The CDR3 reads CASSQAAGGGLQETQYF. The CDR3 DNA reads TGCGCCAGCAGCCAAGCTGCTGGCGGGGGGCTCCAAGAGACCCAGTACTTC.

The genes are TRBV14 and TRBJ2-5; 11 bases align to TRBD1. V gave up 4 bases and J gave up 0 bases; unmatched junction bases: 4. The CDR3 sequence is 16 residues long. Germline V gives CDR1 SGHDN, CDR2 FVKESK. The CDR3 DNA sequence: TGTGCCAGCAGCCGGACAGGGGGCCTGTACCAAGAGACCCAGTACTTC. Translating gives CASSRTGGLYQETQYF.

This clonotype was counted only a few times. V usage is TRBV6-5 and J usage is TRBJ2-7; no clear D gene. Germline CDR1 reads MNHEY; CDR2 reads SVGAGI. The CDR3 runs 12 residues. Deletions cut 2 bases from V and 7 bases from J, with 9 bases between. In DNA, the CDR3 is TGTGCCAGCAGTTACGGGTCTGGGGAGCAGTACTTC. This gives the protein CASSYGSGEQYF.

The chain carries TRBV20-1 and TRBJ2-1, with a tentative D call TRBD2 (5 bases). There are 15 residues in the CDR3. CDR1 is DFQATT and CDR2 is SNEGSKA in the germline V gene (reference sequence). The V end was cut by 5 bases, the J end by 6 bases, with 20 bases between. CDR3: CSALSGRGRSNEQFF. The CDR3 DNA reads TGCAGTGCTCTGAGTGGGAGAGGGAGATCCAATGAGCAGTTCTTC.

This clonotype was counted a few times. V gene TRBV28 combines with J gene TRBJ1-5, with D tentatively TRBD1 (5 bases). Germline CDR1 MDHEN, CDR2 SYDVKM. Trimming removed 1 base at V and 3 bases at J, with 25 bases between. The CDR3 covers 20 residues. The CDR3, as DNA: TGTGCCAGCAGTTTATCGTCCGCTCCAGAGGGGAGGCGGCACAATCAGCCCCAGCATTTT. It yields the protein CASSLSSAPEGRRHNQPQHF. Drawing the rest from reference TRBV28 and TRBJ1-5, the complete variable domain is DVKVTQSSRYLVKRTGEKVFLECVQDMDHENMFWYRQDPGLGLRLIYFSYDVKMKEKGDIPEGYSVSREKKERFSLILESASTNQTSMYLCASSLSSAPEGRRHNQPQHFGDGTRLSIL.

The rearrangement uses TRBV6-4 and TRBJ2-3; D is unclear. The CDR3 totals 14 residues. From germline, CDR1 is MRHNA and CDR2 SNTAGT. The ends were cut back, 2 bases at V and 3 bases at J, with 9 bases in the middle. The DNA of the CDR3 is TGTGCCAGCAGTGACGGTGGACCAACAGATACGCAGTATTTT. Protein: CASSDGGPTDTQYF.